These 19 T cell receptor beta chains originate from one sample sequenced in a study of T cells expressing NK-cell markers. TCRdb reanalyzed the 5' RACE reads, giving one entry per CDR3 protein sequence and no DNA. Recorded for this sample: more than 400,000 distinct CDR3 sequences. Sequenced material: blood T cells: a sorted CD56 or NKG2C T cell subset, CD4+ or CD8+ T cells, or bulk PBMC T cells (not recorded which). The receptor set was obtained from a woman aged 18-70 years in good health.

V and J are TRBV6-5 and TRBJ1-4; there is no DNA to check the TCRdb D call of TRBD1. The germline V gene has CDR1 MNHEY and CDR2 SVGAGI. CDR3 size: 14 residues. The CDR3 sequence is CASSYQHRVEKLFF.

J is TRBJ2-5 and V is TRBV20-1. The germline gives CDR1 DFQATT, CDR2 SNEGSKA (reference sequence). This CDR3 contains 18 residues. CDR3 sequence reads: CSARSSGGPSVRWETQYF.

This sequence joins TRBV5-1 and TRBJ2-1; no DNA is available, so the TRBD1 call from TCRdb remains unchecked. From germline, CDR1 is SGHRS and CDR2 YFSETQ. The CDR3 runs 15 residues. CDR3 region: CASILDRGRGNEQFF. The full variable domain, in which reference TRBV5-1 and TRBJ2-1 provide the parts outside the CDR3, is KAGVTQTPRYLIKTRGQQVTLSCSPISGHRSVSWYQQTPGQGLQFLFEYFSETQRNKGNFPGRFSGRQFSNSRSEMNVSTLELGDSALYLCASILDRGRGNEQFFGPGTRLTVL.

The rearrangement uses TRBV29-1 and TRBJ1-2; the TCRdb D gene call, TRBD1, has no DNA to confirm it. This CDR3 comprises 11 residues. Germline CDR1 reads SQVTM; CDR2 reads ANQGSEA. The CDR3 region is CSVEAGGGYTF.

The V call is TRBV19, the J call TRBJ2-1; TCRdb calls TRBD1, which cannot be checked without DNA. From germline, CDR1 is LNHDA and CDR2 SQIVND (reference sequence). CDR3 length equals 16 residues. CDR3 sequence reads: CASSIQPGPGYNEQFF.

The rearrangement joins TRBV7-2 to TRBJ1-2. The CDR3 totals 15 residues. The germline V gene has CDR1 SGHTA and CDR2 FQGNSA. The CDR3: CASSLLVLAGYGYTF.

This chain connects TRBV30 to TRBJ2-1. Germline CDR1 GTSNPN, CDR2 SVGIG (reference sequence). The CDR3 length is 14 residues. CDR3 residues: CAWSVVNGYNEQFF.

The chain combines TRBV27 with TRBJ2-3; without DNA, the TCRdb call of TRBD2 cannot be checked. CDR1 MNHEY and CDR2 SMNVEV come from the germline V gene (reference sequence). The CDR3 is made up of 17 amino acids. CDR3 region: CASSLRPSGGLTDTQYF.

V and J are TRBV7-9 and TRBJ2-1; the D call of TRBD2 rests on TCRdb alone, since no DNA is present to check it. CDR3 size: 12 residues. Germline-derived CDR1 and CDR2 are SEHNR and FQNEAQ (reference sequence). The CDR3 reads CASSFPAYEQFF.

The chain recombines TRBV4-1 with TRBJ2-1; the D call from TCRdb, TRBD2, cannot be confirmed without DNA. The CDR3 runs to 18 residues. The germline V gene has CDR1 MGHRA and CDR2 YSYEKL. The chain's CDR3 is CASSQDSSWTGTYNEQFF.

The chain is built from TRBV10-3 and TRBJ2-2; the TCRdb D gene call, TRBD2, has no DNA to confirm it. The CDR3 length is 15 residues. Germline-derived CDR1 and CDR2 are ENHRY and SYGVKD. This CDR3 is CAISTTSENTGELFF.

V gene TRBV7-2 combines with J gene TRBJ2-5; TCRdb reports TRBD2, a call that lacks DNA to check it against. The germline V gene has CDR1 SGHTA and CDR2 FQGNSA. The CDR3 sequence is 12 residues long. CDR3 sequence reads: CASSLGGLAQYF.

V gene TRBV7-3 combines with J gene TRBJ1-5. Per the germline V gene, CDR1 is SGHTA and CDR2 is FQGTGA. The CDR3 spans 13 residues. The CDR3 reads CASSLTMRQPQHF.

V and J are TRBV29-1 and TRBJ2-1. The germline CDR1 and CDR2 sequences are SQVTM and ANQGSEA. This CDR3 comprises 12 residues. The CDR3 loop is CSVAEGLNEQFF.

The rearrangement joins TRBV6-2 or TRBV6-3 to TRBJ2-5. The CDR3 is 13 amino acids. Per germline, CDR1 MNHEY and CDR2 SVGEGT. CDR3 loop: CASSYGSEGAQYF.

The chain carries TRBV10-3 and TRBJ2-1; TCRdb's D gene call, TRBD2, goes unchecked for lack of DNA. The CDR3 is 16 amino acids. Germline values: CDR1 ENHRY, CDR2 SYGVKD. The CDR3 spells CAISARGAGGLDEQFF.

The chain carries TRBV7-2 and TRBJ2-5. Germline V gene data show CDR1 as SGHTA and CDR2 as FQGNSA. The CDR3 loop spans 15 amino acids. The CDR3 loop reads CASSLSLTAQETQYF.

This chain links TRBV4-3 with TRBJ2-3; TCRdb gives TRBD2 as the D gene, but with no DNA this cannot be confirmed. Per germline, CDR1 LGHNA and CDR2 YSLEER. The CDR3 runs 17 residues. This chain's CDR3 is CASSQDSPAGGSNTQYF.

This rearrangement joins TRBV15 to TRBJ2-1. There are 15 residues in the CDR3. The germline V gene has CDR1 LNHNV and CDR2 YYDKDF (reference sequence). CDR3 residues: CATSSSGTYYNEQFF.